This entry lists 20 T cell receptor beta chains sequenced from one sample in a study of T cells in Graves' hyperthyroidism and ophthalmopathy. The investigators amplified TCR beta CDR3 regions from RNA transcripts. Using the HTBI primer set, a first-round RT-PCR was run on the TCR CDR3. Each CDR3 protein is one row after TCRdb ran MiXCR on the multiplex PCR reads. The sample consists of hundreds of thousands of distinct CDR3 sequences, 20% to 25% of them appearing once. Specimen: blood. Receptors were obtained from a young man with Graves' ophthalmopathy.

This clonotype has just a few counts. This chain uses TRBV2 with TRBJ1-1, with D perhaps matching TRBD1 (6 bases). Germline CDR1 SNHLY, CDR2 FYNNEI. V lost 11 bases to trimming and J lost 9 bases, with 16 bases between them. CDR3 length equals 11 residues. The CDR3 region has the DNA TGTGCCTCCCGGGGGCCGATCCAAGCTTTCTTT. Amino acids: CASRGPIQAFF. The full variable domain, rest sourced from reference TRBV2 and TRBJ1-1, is EPEVTQTPSHQVTQMGQEVILRCVPISNHLYFYWYRQILGQKVEFLVSFYNNEISEKSEIFDDQFSVERPDGSNFTLKIRSTKLEDSAMYFCASRGPIQAFFGQGTRLTVV.

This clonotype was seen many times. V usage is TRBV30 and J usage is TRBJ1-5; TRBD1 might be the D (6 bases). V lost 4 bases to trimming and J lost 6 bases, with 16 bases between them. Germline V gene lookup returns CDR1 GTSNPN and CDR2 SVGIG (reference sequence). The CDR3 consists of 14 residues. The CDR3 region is CAWNVQGSSQPQHF. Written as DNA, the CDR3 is TGTGCCTGGAACGTACAGGGATCAAGTCAGCCCCAGCATTTT.

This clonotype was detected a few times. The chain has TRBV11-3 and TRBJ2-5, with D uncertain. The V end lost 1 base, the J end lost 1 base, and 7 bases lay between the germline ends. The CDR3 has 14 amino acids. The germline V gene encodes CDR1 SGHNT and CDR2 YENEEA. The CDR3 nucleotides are TGTGCCAGCAGCTTAGGCGGCTCCCAAGAGACCCAGTACTTC. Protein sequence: CASSLGGSQETQYF. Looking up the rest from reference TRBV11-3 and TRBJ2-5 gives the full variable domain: EAGVVQSPRYKIIEKKQPVAFWCNPISGHNTLYWYLQNLGQGPELLIRYENEEAVDDSQLPKDRFSAERLKGVDSTLKIQPAELGDSAVYLCASSLGGSQETQYFGPGTRLLVL.

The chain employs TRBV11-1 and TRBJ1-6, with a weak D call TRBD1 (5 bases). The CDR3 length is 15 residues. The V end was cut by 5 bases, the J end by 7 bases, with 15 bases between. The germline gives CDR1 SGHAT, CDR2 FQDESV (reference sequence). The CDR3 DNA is TGTGCCAGCAGCCATGGGGCCAGAGTAAATTCACCCCTCCACTTT. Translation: CASSHGARVNSPLHF.

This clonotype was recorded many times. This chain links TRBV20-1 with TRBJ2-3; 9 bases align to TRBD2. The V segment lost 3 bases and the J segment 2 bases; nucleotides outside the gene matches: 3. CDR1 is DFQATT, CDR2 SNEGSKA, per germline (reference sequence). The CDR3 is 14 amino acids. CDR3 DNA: TGCAGTGCTAGGCTAGCGGGATTCACAGATACGCAGTATTTT. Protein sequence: CSARLAGFTDTQYF.

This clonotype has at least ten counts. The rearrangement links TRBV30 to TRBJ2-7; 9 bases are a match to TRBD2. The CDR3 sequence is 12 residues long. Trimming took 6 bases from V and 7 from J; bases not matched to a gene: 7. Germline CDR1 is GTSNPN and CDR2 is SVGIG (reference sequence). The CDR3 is CACGLATGEQYF. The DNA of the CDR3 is TGTGCCTGTGGACTAGCGACGGGAGAGCAGTACTTC.

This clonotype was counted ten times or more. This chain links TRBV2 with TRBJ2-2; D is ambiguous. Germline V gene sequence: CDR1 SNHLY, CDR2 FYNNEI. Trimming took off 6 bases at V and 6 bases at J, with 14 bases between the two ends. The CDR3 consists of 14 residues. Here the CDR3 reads CASRGYVVPGELFF. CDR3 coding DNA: TGTGCCAGCAGAGGTTACGTGGTGCCCGGGGAGCTGTTTTTT.

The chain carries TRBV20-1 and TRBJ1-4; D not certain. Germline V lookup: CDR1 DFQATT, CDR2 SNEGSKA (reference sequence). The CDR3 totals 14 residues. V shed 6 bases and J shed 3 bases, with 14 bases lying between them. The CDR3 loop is CSAPPGSANEKLFF. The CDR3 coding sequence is TGCAGTGCCCCTCCGGGGAGCGCTAATGAAAAACTGTTTTTT.

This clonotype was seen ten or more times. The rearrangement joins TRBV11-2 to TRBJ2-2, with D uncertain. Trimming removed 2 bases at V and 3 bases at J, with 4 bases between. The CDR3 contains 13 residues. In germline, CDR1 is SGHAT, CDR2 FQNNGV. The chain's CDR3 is CASSLTDTGELFF. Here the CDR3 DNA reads TGTGCCAGCAGCTTAACAGACACCGGGGAGCTGTTTTTT.

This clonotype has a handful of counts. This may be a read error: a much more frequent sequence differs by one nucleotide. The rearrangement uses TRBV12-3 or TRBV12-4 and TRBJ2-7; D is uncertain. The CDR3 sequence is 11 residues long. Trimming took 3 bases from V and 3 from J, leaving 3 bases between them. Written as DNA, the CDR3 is TGTGCCAGCAGTTTTAACTACGAGCAGTACTTC. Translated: CASSFNYEQYF.

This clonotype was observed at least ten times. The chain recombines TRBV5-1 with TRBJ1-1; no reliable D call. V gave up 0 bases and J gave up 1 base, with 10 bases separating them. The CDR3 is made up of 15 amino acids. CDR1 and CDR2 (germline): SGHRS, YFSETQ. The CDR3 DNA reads TGCGCCAGCAGCTTGGCTGGCAGAGCGAACACTGAAGCTTTCTTT. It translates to CASSLAGRANTEAFF.

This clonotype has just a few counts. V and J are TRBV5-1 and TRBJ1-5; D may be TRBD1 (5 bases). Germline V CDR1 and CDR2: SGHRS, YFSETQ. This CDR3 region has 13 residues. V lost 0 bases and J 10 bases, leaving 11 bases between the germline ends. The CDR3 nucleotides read TGCGCCAGCAGCTTGGGTCAGGGTCATCCCCAGCATTTT. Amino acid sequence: CASSLGQGHPQHF. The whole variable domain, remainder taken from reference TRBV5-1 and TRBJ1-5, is KAGVTQTPRYLIKTRGQQVTLSCSPISGHRSVSWYQQTPGQGLQFLFEYFSETQRNKGNFPGRFSGRQFSNSRSEMNVSTLELGDSALYLCASSLGQGHPQHFGDGTRLSIL.

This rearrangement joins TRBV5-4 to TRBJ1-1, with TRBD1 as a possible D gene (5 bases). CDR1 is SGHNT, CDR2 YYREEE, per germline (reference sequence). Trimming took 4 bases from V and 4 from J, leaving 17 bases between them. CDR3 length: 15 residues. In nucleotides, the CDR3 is TGTGCCAGCAGCCCCTCGAGGGGAATGGGCACTGAAGCTTTCTTT. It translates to CASSPSRGMGTEAFF.

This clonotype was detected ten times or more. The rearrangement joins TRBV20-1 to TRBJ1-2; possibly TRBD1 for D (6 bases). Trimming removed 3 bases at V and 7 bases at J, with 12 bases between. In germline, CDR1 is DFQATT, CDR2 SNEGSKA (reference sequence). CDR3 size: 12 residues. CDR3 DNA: TGCAGTGCTAGGGGGGCAGGGTCTGGCTACACCTTC. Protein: CSARGAGSGYTF.

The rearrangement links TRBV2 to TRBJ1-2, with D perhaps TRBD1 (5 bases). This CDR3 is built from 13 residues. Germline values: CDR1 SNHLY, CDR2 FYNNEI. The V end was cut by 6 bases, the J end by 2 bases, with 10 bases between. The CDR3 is CASRTGRNYGYTF. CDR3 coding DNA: TGTGCCAGCAGGACGGGACGCAACTATGGCTACACCTTC.

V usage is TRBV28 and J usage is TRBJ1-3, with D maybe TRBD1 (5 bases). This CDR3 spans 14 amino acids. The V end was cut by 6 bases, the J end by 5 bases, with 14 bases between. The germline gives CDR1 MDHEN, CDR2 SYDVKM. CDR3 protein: CASRTDKGRNTIYF. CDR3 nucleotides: TGTGCCAGCAGAACCGACAAGGGACGAAACACCATATATTTT.

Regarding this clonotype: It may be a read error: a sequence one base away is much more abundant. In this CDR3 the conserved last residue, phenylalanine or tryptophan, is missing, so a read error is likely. The CDR3 loop is CASSQETRREQYL. The CDR3 bases are TGTGCCAGCAGCCAAGAAACGCGGCGAGAGCAGTACCTC. The V call is TRBV3-1, the J call TRBJ2-7; no definite D call. Germline V gene lookup returns CDR1 LGHDT and CDR2 YNNKEL (reference sequence). V was cut by 0 bases and J by 7 bases, with 10 bases left in between. The CDR3 runs 13 residues.

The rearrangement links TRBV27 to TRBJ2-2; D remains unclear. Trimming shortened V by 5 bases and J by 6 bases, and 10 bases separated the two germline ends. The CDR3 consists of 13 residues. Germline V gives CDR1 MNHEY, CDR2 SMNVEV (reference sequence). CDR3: CASSPVPAGELFF. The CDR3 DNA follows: TGTGCCAGCAGTCCGGTCCCCGCCGGGGAGCTGTTTTTT.

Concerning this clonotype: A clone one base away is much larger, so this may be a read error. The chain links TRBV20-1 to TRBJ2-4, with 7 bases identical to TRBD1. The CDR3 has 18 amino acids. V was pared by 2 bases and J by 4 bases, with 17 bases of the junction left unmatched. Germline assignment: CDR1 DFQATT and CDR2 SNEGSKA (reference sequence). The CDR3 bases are TGCAGTGCTAGACCTATGACAGGGCCCAAAGTAAGGAAAAACATTCAGTACTTC. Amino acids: CSARPMTGPKVRKNIQYF.

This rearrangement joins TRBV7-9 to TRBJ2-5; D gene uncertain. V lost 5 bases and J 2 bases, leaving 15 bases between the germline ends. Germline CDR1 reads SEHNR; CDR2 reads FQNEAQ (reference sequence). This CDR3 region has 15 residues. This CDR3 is CASSLNVPNQETQYF. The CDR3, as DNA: TGTGCCAGCAGCCTTAACGTGCCCAATCAAGAGACCCAGTACTTC.